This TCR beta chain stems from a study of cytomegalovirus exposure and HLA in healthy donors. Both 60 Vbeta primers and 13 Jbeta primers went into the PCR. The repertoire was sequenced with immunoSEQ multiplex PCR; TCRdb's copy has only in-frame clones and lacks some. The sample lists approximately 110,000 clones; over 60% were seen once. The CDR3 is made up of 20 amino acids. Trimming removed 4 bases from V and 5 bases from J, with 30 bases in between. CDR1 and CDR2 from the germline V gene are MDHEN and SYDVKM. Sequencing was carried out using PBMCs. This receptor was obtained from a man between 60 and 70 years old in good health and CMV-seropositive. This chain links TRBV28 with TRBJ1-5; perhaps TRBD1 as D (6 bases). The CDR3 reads CASSSPLGADRVDGDQPQHF. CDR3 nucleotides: TGTGCCAGCAGTTCCCCCCTGGGGGCGGATCGGGTCGATGGGGATCAGCCCCAGCATTTT.